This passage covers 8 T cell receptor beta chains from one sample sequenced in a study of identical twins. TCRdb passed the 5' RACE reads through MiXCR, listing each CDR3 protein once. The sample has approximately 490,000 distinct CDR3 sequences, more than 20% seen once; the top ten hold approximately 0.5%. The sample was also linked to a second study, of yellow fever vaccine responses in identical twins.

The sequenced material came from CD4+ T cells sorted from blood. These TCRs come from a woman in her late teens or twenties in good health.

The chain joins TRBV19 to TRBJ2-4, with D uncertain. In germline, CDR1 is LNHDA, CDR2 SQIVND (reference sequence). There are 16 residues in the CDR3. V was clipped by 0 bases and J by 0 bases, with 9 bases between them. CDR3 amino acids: CASSIDGTIAKNIQYF. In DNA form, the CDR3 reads TGTGCCAGTAGTATAGATGGCACCATAGCCAAAAACATTCAGTACTTC.

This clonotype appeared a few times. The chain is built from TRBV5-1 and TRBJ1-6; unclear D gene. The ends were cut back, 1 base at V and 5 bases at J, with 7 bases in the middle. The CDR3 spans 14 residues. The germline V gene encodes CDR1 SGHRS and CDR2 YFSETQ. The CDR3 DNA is TGCGCCAGCAGCTTGAGTGGGGATAATTCACCCCTCCACTTT. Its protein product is CASSLSGDNSPLHF.

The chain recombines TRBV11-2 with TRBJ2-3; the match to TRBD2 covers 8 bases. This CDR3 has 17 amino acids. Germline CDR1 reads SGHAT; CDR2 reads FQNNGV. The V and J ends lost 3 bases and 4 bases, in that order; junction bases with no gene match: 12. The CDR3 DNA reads TGTGCCAGCAGCTTGGTCACTAGCGGAATGAGGGCAGATACGCAGTATTTT. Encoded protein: CASSLVTSGMRADTQYF.

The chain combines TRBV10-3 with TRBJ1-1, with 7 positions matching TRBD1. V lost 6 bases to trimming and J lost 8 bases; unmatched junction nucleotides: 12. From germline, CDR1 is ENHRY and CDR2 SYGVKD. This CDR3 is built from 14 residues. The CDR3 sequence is CAISPRPGQREAFF. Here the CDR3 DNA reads TGTGCCATCAGCCCTAGACCGGGACAGAGAGAAGCTTTCTTT.

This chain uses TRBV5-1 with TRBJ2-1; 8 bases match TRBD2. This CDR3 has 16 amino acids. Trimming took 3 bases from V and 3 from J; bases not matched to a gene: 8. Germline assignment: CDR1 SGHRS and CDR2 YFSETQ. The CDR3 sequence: CASSWGSRGGYNEQFF. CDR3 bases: TGCGCCAGCAGCTGGGGGTCCCGGGGGGGCTACAATGAGCAGTTCTTC.

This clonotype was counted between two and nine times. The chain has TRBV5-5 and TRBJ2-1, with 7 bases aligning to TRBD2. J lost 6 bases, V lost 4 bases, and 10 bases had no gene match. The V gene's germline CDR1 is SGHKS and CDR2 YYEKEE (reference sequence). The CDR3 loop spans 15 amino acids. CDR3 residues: CASSPDWGGSNEQFF. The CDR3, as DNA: TGTGCCAGCAGCCCCGACTGGGGGGGATCCAATGAGCAGTTCTTC.

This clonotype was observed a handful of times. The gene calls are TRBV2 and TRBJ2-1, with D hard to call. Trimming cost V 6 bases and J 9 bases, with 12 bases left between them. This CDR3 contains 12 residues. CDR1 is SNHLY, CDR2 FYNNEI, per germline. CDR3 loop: CASRNEVGEQFF. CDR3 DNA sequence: TGTGCCAGCAGGAACGAGGTCGGTGAGCAGTTCTTC. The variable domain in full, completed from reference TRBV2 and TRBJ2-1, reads EPEVTQTPSHQVTQMGQEVILRCVPISNHLYFYWYRQILGQKVEFLVSFYNNEISEKSEIFDDQFSVERPDGSNFTLKIRSTKLEDSAMYFCASRNEVGEQFFGPGTRLTVL.

This chain's CDR3 is CSVRDTRRETQYF. Written as DNA, the CDR3 is TGCAGCGTTCGCGACACCCGCCGGGAGACCCAGTACTTC. The chain links TRBV29-1 to TRBJ2-5; no clear D. Germline CDR1 reads SQVTM; CDR2 reads ANQGSEA. V dropped 5 bases and J dropped 5 bases, with 15 bases sitting between them. CDR3 size: 13 residues.